Listed here are 27 T cell receptor beta chains from one sample, sequenced in a study of human T cells and chemical hapten exposure. TCRdb re-called the RACE reads through MiXCR, storing one row per CDR3 protein. Of some 360,000 distinct CDR3 sequences in the sample, 4.5% to 6% are singletons; the top ten hold just over 2.5%. Time point defined: pre-sensitization, week 0. Noted treatment: therapeutic diphenylcyclopropenone sensitization with weekly scalp DPC. Sequences were derived from whole blood, sampled in connection with sensitization to the hapten diphenylcyclopropenone (DPC). The source of these receptors is a woman aged 50 to 60 with alopecia areata. Some clones in this sample may be carry-over from other donors' samples.

The sample holds many counts of this clonotype. This chain joins TRBV9 and TRBJ2-2, with no clear D. CDR3 length: 13 amino acids. The germline CDR1 and CDR2 sequences are SGDLS and YYNGEE. Trimming pared 1 base from V and 5 bases from J, leaving 6 bases between. The CDR3 DNA reads as TGTGCCAGCAGCGTAATCGGGACCGGGGAGCTGTTTTTT. The encoded protein is CASSVIGTGELFF.

This clonotype was recorded at least ten times. The chain is built from TRBV20-1 and TRBJ2-5; maybe TRBD2 (7 bases). The germline gives CDR1 DFQATT, CDR2 SNEGSKA (reference sequence). V was pared by 6 bases and J by 4 bases, with 15 bases between. The CDR3 covers 13 residues. The CDR3 reads CSAFAGARETQYF. The CDR3 DNA sequence: TGCAGTGCCTTCGCGGGGGCGAGAGAGACCCAGTACTTC.

Many counts were recorded for this clonotype. The gene calls are TRBV2 and TRBJ2-3; no firm D call. V lost 3 bases and J lost 7, with 2 bases in between. Germline CDR1 reads SNHLY; CDR2 reads FYNNEI. The CDR3 covers 10 residues. DNA for the CDR3: TGTGCCAGCAGTGAGCATACGCAGTATTTT. Protein product: CASSEHTQYF. Supplemented by reference TRBV2 and TRBJ2-3, the full variable domain reads EPEVTQTPSHQVTQMGQEVILRCVPISNHLYFYWYRQILGQKVEFLVSFYNNEISEKSEIFDDQFSVERPDGSNFTLKIRSTKLEDSAMYFCASSEHTQYFGPGTRLTVL.

The chain carries TRBV11-2 and TRBJ1-1, with D unclear. Looked up from germline, CDR1 is SGHAT and CDR2 is FQNNGV. This CDR3 region has 12 residues. V dropped 2 bases and J dropped 9 bases, with 10 bases sitting between them. CDR3 DNA: TGTGCCAGCAGCTTACCCTCTAGCCAAGCTTTCTTT. This sequence encodes CASSLPSSQAFF.

This clonotype was observed at least ten times. The rearrangement joins TRBV27 to TRBJ2-1, with TRBD2 matching over 9 bases. The CDR3 runs to 15 residues. V lost 4 bases and J lost 6; bases outside the gene matches: 7. CDR1 is MNHEY and CDR2 is SMNVEV in the germline V gene (reference sequence). The CDR3 sequence: CASSWASGNRNEQFF. The CDR3 region has the DNA TGTGCCAGCAGTTGGGCTAGCGGGAACCGCAATGAGCAGTTCTTC.

This clonotype was found many times. The rearrangement links TRBV6-1 to TRBJ2-7, with 8 positions matching TRBD1. Trimming at V came to 2 bases and at J to 1 base, leaving 10 bases not matched to a gene. The V gene's germline CDR1 is MNHNS and CDR2 SASEGT. The CDR3 loop spans 17 amino acids. The CDR3 coding sequence is TGTGCCAGCAGTGAAAGGGTTCTTAGGACAGGGTCCTACGAGCAGTACTTC. Residues: CASSERVLRTGSYEQYF.

The CDR3 DNA is TGCGCCAGCAGCCAAGATAACAGGGGGGGTTCACCCCTCCACTTT. Amino acid sequence: CASSQDNRGGSPLHF. This rearrangement joins TRBV4-1 to TRBJ1-6; 8 nucleotides line up with TRBD1. The germline gives CDR1 MGHRA, CDR2 YSYEKL. CDR3 length: 15 residues. Trimming removed 0 bases from V and 9 bases from J; junction bases left unmatched: 4.

This clonotype was observed many times. V is TRBV29-1 and J is TRBJ2-7, with 7 bases lining up with TRBD2. Germline V gene sequence: CDR1 SQVTM, CDR2 ANQGSEA. CDR3 length equals 13 residues. The V segment lost 4 bases and the J segment 2 bases; nucleotides outside the gene matches: 5. In DNA, the CDR3 is TGCAGCGTTGTTCTAGCGGATCCCTACGAGCAGTACTTC. Its protein product is CSVVLADPYEQYF.

This sequence joins TRBV9 and TRBJ2-7; 8 bases match TRBD2. V lost 2 bases and J lost 2; bases outside the gene matches: 6. There are 15 residues in the CDR3. The V gene's germline CDR1 is SGDLS and CDR2 YYNGEE. CDR3: CASSVSGGQAYEQYF. As DNA, the CDR3 is TGTGCCAGCAGCGTGAGCGGGGGCCAGGCCTACGAGCAGTACTTC.

This clonotype occurred many times. The chain links TRBV18 to TRBJ1-1; no firm D call. Germline V CDR1 and CDR2: KGHSH, LQKENI. This CDR3 is built from 15 residues. Trimming removed 1 base at V and 4 bases at J, with 13 bases between. The CDR3 DNA reads TGTGCCAGCTCACCACTTTCGGGGTTGGCCACTGAAGCTTTCTTT. This encodes CASSPLSGLATEAFF.

There are many counts of this clonotype. The chain has TRBV5-1 and TRBJ1-1, with unresolved D. Germline lookup yields CDR1 SGHRS and CDR2 YFSETQ. V dropped 4 bases and J dropped 1 base, with 8 bases sitting between them. This CDR3 is built from 13 residues. CDR3 residues: CASSADSNTEAFF. The CDR3 DNA sequence: TGCGCCAGCAGCGCGGACTCGAACACTGAAGCTTTCTTT.

The gene calls are TRBV6-6 and TRBJ1-1, with D uncertain. Germline lookup yields CDR1 MNHNY and CDR2 SVGAGI (reference sequence). V gave up 5 bases and J gave up 11 bases, with 18 bases separating them. The length of the CDR3 is 13 residues. CDR3 protein: CASSPTTHEAAFF. In DNA form, the CDR3 reads TGTGCCAGCAGTCCAACGACCCACGAAGCCGCTTTCTTT.

This clonotype was seen many times. This chain links TRBV3-1 with TRBJ2-7, with D maybe TRBD2 (6 bases). With 1 base removed from V and 7 bases from J, the gap between germline ends came to 8 bases. Germline V gene data show CDR1 as LGHDT and CDR2 as YNNKEL (reference sequence). There are 12 residues in the CDR3. CDR3 sequence (DNA): TGTGCCAGCAGCCAAGCCGGGAGTGAGCAGTACTTC. This gives the protein CASSQAGSEQYF.

This clonotype turned up a few times. The chain uses TRBV27 and TRBJ2-7; TRBD2 matches 14 bases. V was pared by 2 bases and J by 2 bases, with 8 bases of the junction left unmatched. CDR1 and CDR2 (germline): MNHEY, SMNVEV (reference sequence). This CDR3 comprises 18 residues. CDR3: CASSLIGTSGGAPYEQYF. CDR3 nucleotide sequence: TGTGCCAGCAGTTTAATCGGGACTAGCGGGGGAGCTCCCTACGAGCAGTACTTC.

The rearrangement uses TRBV5-1 and TRBJ2-7; D is undetermined. The length of the CDR3 is 13 residues. Trimming stripped 4 bases from V and 1 base from J, with 9 bases between. In germline, CDR1 is SGHRS, CDR2 YFSETQ. As DNA, the CDR3 is TGCGCCAGCAGCCTAGACATGTCCTACGAGCAGTACTTC. Translated, it gives CASSLDMSYEQYF.

This clonotype has a count of ten or more. The CDR3, as DNA: TGTGCCAGCTCACCGTCCCGAGGGAGCAATCAGCCCCAGCATTTT. Its protein is CASSPSRGSNQPQHF. The rearrangement uses TRBV6-1 and TRBJ1-5; D call uncertain. Trimming stripped 8 bases from V and 1 base from J, with 15 bases between. This CDR3 spans 15 amino acids. Germline assignment: CDR1 MNHNS and CDR2 SASEGT.

This clonotype was counted many times. The chain combines TRBV5-1 with TRBJ1-2, with D possibly being TRBD1 (5 bases). Per the germline V gene, CDR1 is SGHRS and CDR2 is YFSETQ. The ends were cut back, 0 bases at V and 6 bases at J, with 9 bases in the middle. The CDR3 loop spans 13 amino acids. CDR3 bases: TGCGCCAGCAGCTTGGGCAGGGCGGATGGCTACACCTTC. It encodes CASSLGRADGYTF.

At least ten counts were recorded for this clonotype. This chain uses TRBV29-1 with TRBJ1-1; D might be TRBD1 (6 bases). Germline CDR1 and CDR2: SQVTM and ANQGSEA. V was shortened by 7 bases and J by 6 bases, with 18 bases between the two germline ends. CDR3 size: 13 residues. The CDR3 loop reads CSARGLFTAEAFF. Written as DNA, the CDR3 is TGCAGCGCCCGGGGGCTTTTCACCGCTGAAGCTTTCTTT.

This clonotype showed up many times. This chain links TRBV5-5 with TRBJ2-7; D call uncertain. V lost 2 bases and J lost 7, with 16 bases in between. Germline loops: CDR1 SGHKS, CDR2 YYEKEE (reference sequence). This CDR3 is 14 amino acids long. CDR3 nucleotide sequence: TGTGCCAGCAGCTTCCTCCGGTTCAGCGAGGAGCAGTACTTC. Its translation is CASSFLRFSEEQYF.

This clonotype was recorded at least ten times. V is TRBV3-1 and J is TRBJ2-7; D may be TRBD2 (5 bases). V was pared by 0 bases and J by 10 bases, with 13 bases between. The length of the CDR3 is 13 residues. Germline V lookup: CDR1 LGHDT, CDR2 YNNKEL (reference sequence). The CDR3 DNA follows: TGTGCCAGCAGCCAAGATCCGGGGTCGGGCCAGTACTTC. This gives the protein CASSQDPGSGQYF.

In this sample, this clonotype turned up many times. V usage is TRBV7-8 and J usage is TRBJ1-5; no firm D call. The CDR3 contains 14 residues. With 3 bases removed from V and 3 bases from J, the gap between germline ends came to 9 bases. Germline V lookup: CDR1 SGHVS, CDR2 FQNEAQ. CDR3: CASSLVAINQPQHF. The DNA for the CDR3 is TGTGCCAGCAGCTTGGTGGCCATCAATCAGCCCCAGCATTTT.

The CDR3 DNA is TGTGCCAGCAGCTTAGGCCTAGCGGGGGGGCTGACCCCAGATACGCAGTATTTT. Translating gives CASSLGLAGGLTPDTQYF. The rearrangement links TRBV7-2 to TRBJ2-3, with 12 bases that match TRBD2. The trim removed 1 base at V and 4 bases at J, leaving 9 bases unmatched. Per germline, CDR1 SGHTA and CDR2 FQGNSA. The CDR3 runs 18 residues.

This clonotype has just a few counts. The chain couples TRBV7-9 to TRBJ1-6; D is unclear. The CDR3 sequence is 15 residues long. Trimming left V 3 bases short and J 0 bases short, with 6 bases between. Germline V lookup: CDR1 SEHNR, CDR2 FQNEAQ (reference sequence). Here the CDR3 reads CASSFRGSYNSPLHF. CDR3 DNA: TGTGCCAGCAGCTTTAGAGGCTCCTATAATTCACCCCTCCACTTT.

In this sample, this clonotype turned up many times. The V gene is TRBV2, the J gene TRBJ2-1; D is possibly TRBD2 (5 bases). Trimming left V 6 bases short and J 7 bases short, with 10 bases between. The CDR3 loop spans 12 amino acids. Per germline, CDR1 SNHLY and CDR2 FYNNEI. The CDR3 DNA follows: TGTGCCAGCAGGAGAGGCGGGAATGAGCAGTTCTTC. Protein: CASRRGGNEQFF.

Many counts were recorded for this clonotype. The J gene is TRBJ2-7, the V gene TRBV28, with D unclear. The germline CDR1 and CDR2 sequences are MDHEN and SYDVKM. This CDR3 comprises 13 residues. Trimming shortened V by 3 bases and J by 2 bases, and 8 bases separated the two germline ends. CDR3 bases: TGTGCCAGCAGTTTGATCCCAGCCTACGAGCAGTACTTC. Its protein product is CASSLIPAYEQYF.

V and J are TRBV7-8 and TRBJ2-2; weak D call: TRBD1 (6 bases). The V gene lost 1 base and the J gene lost 0 bases, with 9 bases spanning the gap. Germline-derived CDR1 and CDR2 are SGHVS and FQNEAQ. The CDR3 extends over 16 amino acids. The CDR3 loop reads CASSLGSGANTGELFF. The CDR3 DNA reads as TGTGCCAGCAGCTTAGGGTCAGGGGCGAACACCGGGGAGCTGTTTTTT.

This clonotype has a handful of counts. J is TRBJ2-3 and V is TRBV2; no definite D call. CDR3 size: 15 residues. Germline V gene lookup returns CDR1 SNHLY and CDR2 FYNNEI. Trimming removed 1 base from V and 4 bases from J, with 12 bases in between. The CDR3 reads CASSEGILGADTQYF. CDR3 DNA sequence: TGTGCCAGCAGTGAAGGAATCTTAGGCGCAGATACGCAGTATTTT.